This T cell receptor (beta chain) emerged from a study of persistence of HIV-infected CD4 T cells (dated by TCRdb to the early 2020s). For the study in its entirety: Participants had been on suppressive ART for a median of around 8 years. The TCR cluster analysis across participants included eight or nine participants for CMV and six or seven participants for Gag. CMV- and HIV-1 Gag-responding CD4+ T cells were isolated from ART-treated individuals so that antigen-driven clonal expansion of HIV-1-infected cells could be examined. Peripheral blood samples of up to about 180 mL were collected at multiple time points, except for a couple of participants, who underwent leukapheresis at a single time point. TCRbeta sequencing assessed the clonality of all cells in each sorted population, while proviral sequencing assessed the clonality of infected cells. Study-wide conclusions, independent of this receptor: Antigen-responding cells were enriched for degenerate expanded CDR3beta sequences, which suggests convergent selection of CD4+ responses to CMV and Gag. Restriction of bulk TCR analyses to the rare CMV-responding cells that actually carried HIV-1 proviruses was not possible. Only a small number of individuals took part in the study, and the range of antigens tested was limited. Within the same sorted populations, TCR oligoclonality correlated with proviral oligoclonality. Significantly lower TCRbeta richness was observed in CMV- and Gag-responding cells than in anti-CD3/anti-CD28-responding cells, and higher oligoclonality was observed in CMV-responding cells than in CD3/CD28-stimulated and Gag-responding cells.

Turning to this clone: The antigen it recognizes is unknown. The record has no base qualities; no much larger clone is one base away.

The immunoSEQ hsTCRB assay version 4, run in survey mode, was used to sequence TCRbeta repertoires from genomic DNA. For TCRbeta sequencing, genomic DNA was diluted to roughly 9.4 ng/uL, with up to 1 ug used per sample. On the authors' methods: ImmunoSeq Analyzer 3.0 was used for analysis of TCRbeta data, and diversity was computed on productive nucleotide rearrangements. Using the Immunarch R package, the improved Chao index served to estimate lower-bound TCR diversity and the Gini coefficient served to estimate clonality. Different nucleotide rearrangements encoding the same CDR3beta amino acid sequence were treated as distinct clonotypes. Differential abundance analysis found TCRbeta sequences that were significantly enriched in antigen-responding cells compared with anti-CD3/anti-CD28-activated cells. TCRs were clustered by predicted peptide-MHC specificity with GLIPH2, both within individual participants and across merged participant data sets. The clones in this table, taken by TCRdb from immuneACCESS, are in-frame only. Not every clone is retained; where verified, under half of the shortfall comes from an unresolved V gene, and the cause of the rest is unknown. That table furnishes V, J and clone size, whereas the DNA furnished D and trimming. Counted in this sample were under 20,000 clones; 70% to 80% of them appeared once. In total, the top ten clones hold under 8% of the sample.

CDR1 and CDR2, looked up from the germline V gene (reference sequence), are WNHNN and SYGVQD. Including the terminal cysteine and phenylalanine, the CDR3 comprises 15 residues. Only CDR3 DNA is held: 45 bases, read in frame from base 1. V lost 3 bases and J lost 4 bases; the stretch between them is 13 bases long. What this sample's treatment or condition label stands for: suppressive antiretroviral therapy. Lysates of CMV-infected fibroblasts at roughly 10 ug/mL were used to stimulate the cells. CD4+ T cells that responded were sorted based on upregulation of both CD40 ligand and CD69. Participants were HIV-1-infected adults who started suppressive ART during chronic infection. For at least 4 years, participants had undetectable plasma HIV-1 RNA, below 50 copies/mL. To be included, participants needed a CD4+ T cell count above 400 cells/uL and a positive CMV serology. Before stimulation, PBMCs were isolated using density centrifugation and depleted of CD8+ T cells. Stimulation of CD8-depleted PBMCs was carried out for 15 to 20 hours with anti-CD28/CD49d costimulation, CD40-blocking antibody and enfuvirtide, to prevent new infections. Cells were sorted on a Beckman Coulter MoFlo Legacy or XDP sorter, with propidium iodide excluding dead cells. For samples with more than one million cells, genomic DNA was extracted with the QIAamp DNA Mini Kit, and for all other samples the Quick-DNA Microprep Kit was used.

The sequence links TRBV10-1 to TRBJ2-1; TRBD2 is a possible D gene, resting on 6 matching bases. The receptor's source is an adult man with HIV who was CMV-seropositive. The source was CD4+ T cells sorted from PBMCs after approximately 20-hour stimulation, collected from a patient who received antiretroviral therapy. In the paper's terms, the cell subset or site label means: CD40L+CD69+ CD4 T cells responding to CMV lysate. Here the CDR3 is given as CASSDGSGGYNEQFF. The DNA sequence reads TGCGCCAGCAGTGATGGTAGCGGCGGGTACAATGAGCAGTTCTTC.